This T cell receptor beta chain was captured by sequencing in a study of blood T cells in healthy people across ages. Then a second PCR, running about 7 to 11 cycles, was carried out with a sample-barcoded 5' primer and a J-beta primer mix. Each cDNA was tagged by a template-switch adaptor containing 12 random nucleotides. TCRdb ran MiXCR on the 5' RACE reads and lists one entry per CDR3 protein. The sample has fewer than 950,000 distinct CDR3 sequences, around 36% seen once. Study-level findings and limits: Roughly linearly, TCR beta diversity per million T cells fell as age increased.

This clonotype was recorded many times. The antigen is unknown. There are 16 residues in the CDR3. The germline V gene encodes CDR1 LGHNA and CDR2 YSLEER. V was clipped by 0 bases and J by 6 bases; unmatched bases: 7. The TCR was taken from a man aged 18-30 years in good health. The chain uses TRBV4-3 and TRBJ2-3, with 9 bases aligning to TRBD2. The material sequenced was blood. The CDR3 nucleotides read TGCGCCAGCAGCCAAGAATCTAGCGGGGTCCCGGATACGCAGTATTTT. This translates into CASSQESSGVPDTQYF.